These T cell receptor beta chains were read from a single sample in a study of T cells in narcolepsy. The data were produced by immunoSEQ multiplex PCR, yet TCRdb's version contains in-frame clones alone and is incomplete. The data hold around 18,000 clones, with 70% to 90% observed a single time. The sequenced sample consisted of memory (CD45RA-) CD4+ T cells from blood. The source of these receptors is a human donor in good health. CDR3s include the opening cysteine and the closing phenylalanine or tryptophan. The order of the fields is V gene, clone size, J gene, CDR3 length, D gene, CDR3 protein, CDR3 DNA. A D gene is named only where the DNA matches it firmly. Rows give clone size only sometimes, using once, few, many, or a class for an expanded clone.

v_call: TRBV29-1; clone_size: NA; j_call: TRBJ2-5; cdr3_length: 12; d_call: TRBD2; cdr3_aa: CSGTSGQETQYF; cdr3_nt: TGCAGCGGGACTAGCGGACAAGAGACCCAGTACTTC
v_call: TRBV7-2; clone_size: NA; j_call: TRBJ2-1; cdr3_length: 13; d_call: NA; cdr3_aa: CASKKQGPNEQFF; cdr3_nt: TGTGCCAGCAAAAAACAGGGTCCCAATGAGCAGTTCTTC
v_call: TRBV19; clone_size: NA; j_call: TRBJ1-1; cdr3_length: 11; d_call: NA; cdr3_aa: CASSERQEAFF; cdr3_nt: TGTGCCAGTAGCGAAAGACAGGAGGCTTTCTTT
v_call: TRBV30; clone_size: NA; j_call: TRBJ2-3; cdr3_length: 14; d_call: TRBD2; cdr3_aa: CAWRGLAGLPVQYF; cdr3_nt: TGTGCCTGGAGGGGACTAGCGGGGCTCCCCGTGCAGTATTTT
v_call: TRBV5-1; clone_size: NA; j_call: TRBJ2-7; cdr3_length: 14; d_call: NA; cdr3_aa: CASSFWTGGDEQYF; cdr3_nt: TGCGCCAGCAGCTTCTGGACAGGCGGGGACGAGCAGTACTTC
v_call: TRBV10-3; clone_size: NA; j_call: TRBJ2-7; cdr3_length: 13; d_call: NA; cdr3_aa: CAIAGRPLREQYF; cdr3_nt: TGTGCCATTGCGGGACGGCCCTTGAGGGAGCAGTACTTC
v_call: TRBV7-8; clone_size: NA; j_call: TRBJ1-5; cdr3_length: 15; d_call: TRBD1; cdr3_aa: CASSYGTGGFQPQHF; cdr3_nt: TGTGCCAGCAGTTACGGGACAGGGGGCTTTCAGCCCCAGCATTTT
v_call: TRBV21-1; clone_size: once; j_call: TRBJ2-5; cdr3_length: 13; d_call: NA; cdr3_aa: CASGVRVRETQYF; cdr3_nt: TGTGCCAGCGGCGTCAGGGTAAGAGAGACCCAGTACTTC
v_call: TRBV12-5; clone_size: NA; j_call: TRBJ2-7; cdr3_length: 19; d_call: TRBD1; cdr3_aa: CASGFGVRQGLNIRYEQYF; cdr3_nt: TGTGCTAGTGGTTTTGGAGTACGACAGGGCCTTAATATTAGGTACGAGCAGTACTTC
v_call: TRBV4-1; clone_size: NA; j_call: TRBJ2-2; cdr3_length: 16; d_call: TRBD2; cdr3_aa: CASSQASGANTGELFF; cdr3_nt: TGCGCCAGCAGCCAAGCTAGCGGGGCAAACACCGGGGAGCTGTTTTTT
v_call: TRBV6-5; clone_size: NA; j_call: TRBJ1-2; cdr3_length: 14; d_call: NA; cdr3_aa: CASSEDGGLDGYTF; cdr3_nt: TGTGCCAGCAGTGAAGACGGGGGGCTGGATGGCTACACCTTC
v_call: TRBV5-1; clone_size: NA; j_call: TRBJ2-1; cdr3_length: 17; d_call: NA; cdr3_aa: CASSPNAVRSSYNEQFF; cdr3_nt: TGCGCCAGCAGCCCCAATGCTGTGAGGAGCTCCTACAATGAGCAGTTCTTC
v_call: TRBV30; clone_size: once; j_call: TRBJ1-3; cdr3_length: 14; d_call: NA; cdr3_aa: CAWSPGNGGNTIYF; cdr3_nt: TGTGCCTGGAGTCCAGGGAACGGTGGAAACACCATATATTTT
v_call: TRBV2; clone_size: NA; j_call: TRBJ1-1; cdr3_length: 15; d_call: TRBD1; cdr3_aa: CASSEPDRGATEAFF; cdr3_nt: TGTGCCAGCAGTGAACCCGACAGGGGGGCAACTGAAGCTTTCTTT
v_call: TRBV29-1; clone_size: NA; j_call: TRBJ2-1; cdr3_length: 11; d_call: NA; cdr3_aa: CSVEEVIWQFF; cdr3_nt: TGCAGCGTTGAAGAAGTGATATGGCAGTTCTTC
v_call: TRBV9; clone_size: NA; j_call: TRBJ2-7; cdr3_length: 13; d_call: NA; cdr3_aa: CASSVEVSYEQYF; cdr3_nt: TGTGCCAGCAGCGTTGAGGTTTCCTACGAGCAGTACTTC
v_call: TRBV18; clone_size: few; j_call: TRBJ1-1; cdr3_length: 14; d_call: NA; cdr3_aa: CASSPLAENTEAFF; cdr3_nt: TGTGCCAGCTCACCTTTAGCAGAGAACACTGAAGCTTTCTTT
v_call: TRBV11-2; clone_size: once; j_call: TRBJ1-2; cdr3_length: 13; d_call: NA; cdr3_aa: CASSLLGIGGYTF; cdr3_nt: TGTGCCAGCAGCTTACTGGGGATAGGTGGCTACACCTTC
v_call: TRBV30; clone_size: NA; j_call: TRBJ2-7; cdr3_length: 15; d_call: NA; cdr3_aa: CAWSFGEGRRDEQYF; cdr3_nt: TGTGCCTGGAGTTTCGGCGAGGGTCGGCGGGACGAGCAGTACTTC
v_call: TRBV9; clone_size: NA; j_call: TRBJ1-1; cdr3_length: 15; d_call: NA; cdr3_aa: CASSVGTLGNTEAFF; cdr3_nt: TGTGCCAGCAGCGTAGGGACTCTTGGAAACACTGAAGCTTTCTTT
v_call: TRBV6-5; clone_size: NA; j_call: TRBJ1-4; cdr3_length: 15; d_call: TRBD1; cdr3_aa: CASSYPRQGDEKLFF; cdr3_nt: TGTGCCAGCAGTTACCCAAGACAGGGTGATGAAAAACTGTTTTTT
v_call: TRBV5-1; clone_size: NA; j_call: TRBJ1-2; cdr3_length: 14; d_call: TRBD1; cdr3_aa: CASSPGQNNYGYTF; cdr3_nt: TGCGCCAGCAGCCCGGGACAGAATAACTATGGCTACACCTTC
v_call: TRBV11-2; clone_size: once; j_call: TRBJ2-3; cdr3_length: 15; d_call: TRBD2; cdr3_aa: CASSLAGGGEDTQYF; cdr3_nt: TGTGCCAGCAGCTTAGCGGGAGGGGGGGAAGATACGCAGTATTTT
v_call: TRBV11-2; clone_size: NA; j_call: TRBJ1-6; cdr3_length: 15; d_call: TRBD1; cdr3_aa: CASSTLGQNNSPLHF; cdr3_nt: TGTGCCAGCAGCACCCTGGGACAGAATAATTCACCCCTCCACTTT
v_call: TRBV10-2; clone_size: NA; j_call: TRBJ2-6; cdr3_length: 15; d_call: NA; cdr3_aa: CASSKSSSGANVLTF; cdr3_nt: TGCGCCAGCAGCAAGTCGAGCTCTGGGGCCAACGTCCTGACTTTC